This T cell receptor (beta chain) was found in a study of CD8+CD57+ T cells in acquired aplastic anemia. Study outcomes and limitations: Sharing between patients and controls was observed for twenty-nine CD8+ CDR3 sequences.

The patients chosen for sequencing had shown expansion of CD8+CD57+ cells (detected by flow cytometry). With no exception, the patients had severe acquired aplastic anemia. Genomic DNA templated the TCR beta VDJ and CDR3 profiling. One entry per CDR3 protein results from TCRdb running MiXCR on the reads. The sample has around 180,000 distinct CDR3 sequences; about half are singletons. Only one count was recorded for this clonotype. Its matching antigen is unknown. V lost 3 bases, J lost 5 bases, and 13 bases lay in between. Germline V gene lookup returns CDR1 SQVTM and CDR2 ANQGSEA. The CDR3 sequence is 13 residues long.

The sample taken for sequencing was sorted CD4+, CD8+, or CD8+CD57+ T cells (not recorded which) from PBMCs. The clonotype comes from a human donor with aplastic anemia. The chain couples TRBV29-1 to TRBJ1-2, with TRBD1 as a possible D gene (6 bases). The CDR3: CSVEKETGYGYTF. As DNA, the CDR3 is TGCAGCGTTGAGAAGGAAACAGGGTATGGCTACACCTTC.